This T cell receptor (beta chain) comes out of a study of T cells expressing NK-cell markers. Study in general: One of eight sequenced donors was HCMV-seronegative; the other seven were seropositive. Study outcomes and limitations: Nothing established the HCMV specificity of expanded NKG2C+ T cell clones.

Germline V CDR1 and CDR2: DFQATT, SNEGSKA (reference sequence). CDR3 length: 16 amino acids. Generation of TCR beta cDNA was performed by 5'RACE template switching incorporating UMIs. TCRdb reprocessed the 5' RACE reads and keeps a single row for each CDR3 protein, giving no DNA. The sample has 300,000 to 450,000 distinct CDR3 sequences. Comments on this clonotype: Its cognate antigen is unknown.

Sequencing was performed on blood T cells: a sorted CD56 or NKG2C T cell subset, CD4+ or CD8+ T cells, or bulk PBMC T cells (not recorded which). The chain has TRBV20-1 and TRBJ1-6. The origin of this receptor is a man aged 18 to 69 in good health. The CDR3 sequence: CSARDVRVHVNSPLHF.